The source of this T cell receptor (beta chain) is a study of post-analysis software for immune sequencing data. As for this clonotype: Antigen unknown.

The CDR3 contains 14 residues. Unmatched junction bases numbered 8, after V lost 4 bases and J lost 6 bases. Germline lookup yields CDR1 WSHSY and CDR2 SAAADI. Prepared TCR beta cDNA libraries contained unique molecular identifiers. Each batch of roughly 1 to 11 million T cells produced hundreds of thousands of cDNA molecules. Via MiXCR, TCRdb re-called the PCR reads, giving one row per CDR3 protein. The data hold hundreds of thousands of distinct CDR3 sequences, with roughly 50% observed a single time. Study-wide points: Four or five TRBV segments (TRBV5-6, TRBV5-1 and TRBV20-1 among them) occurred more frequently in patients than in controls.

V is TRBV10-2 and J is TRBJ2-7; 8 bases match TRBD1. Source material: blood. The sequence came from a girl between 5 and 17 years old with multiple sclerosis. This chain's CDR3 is CASSAGQDSLEQYF. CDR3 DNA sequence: TGCGCCAGCAGTGCGGGACAGGACTCCCTCGAGCAGTACTTC.